This T cell receptor beta chain was identified during a study of cytomegalovirus exposure and HLA in healthy donors. A multiplex PCR was run with 60 Vbeta primers and 13 Jbeta primers. The assay was immunoSEQ multiplex PCR, and TCRdb's table has in-frame clones only and misses some. Counted here are fewer than 250,000 clones, around 67% occurring once; the ten biggest clones make up roughly 2.8%. Study findings and constraints: In an earlier analysis, most TCR beta V segments were productive about 87% or about 30% of the time. Among the most significant clusters, several appeared linked to common viral pathogens in a later analysis. The study carried out a later analysis of TCR beta sequences. It associated 15,000 to 20,000 of them with specific HLA alleles at a false discovery rate of 0.05. Later analysis associated a missense DCLRE1C variant with TCR beta V- and J-gene trimming.

CDR1 MDHEN and CDR2 SYDVKM come from the germline V gene. The CDR3 length is 14 residues. The ends were cut back, 6 bases at V and 4 bases at J, with 15 bases in the middle. Remarks on this clone: Its antigen is unknown.

The sequencing sample was made of PBMCs. The rearrangement uses TRBV28 and TRBJ1-1; D unclear. The origin of this receptor is a woman in her twenties or thirties in good health and CMV-seropositive. In nucleotides, the CDR3 is TGTGCCAGCAGGCGACACCGGGAAGGCACTGAAGCTTTCTTT. As protein: CASRRHREGTEAFF.